This T cell receptor beta chain came from a study of response to subunit inactivated influenza vaccine. One entry per CDR3 protein, called by TCRdb with MiXCR from the RT-PCR reads. The sample contains 500,000 or so distinct CDR3 sequences, more than 15% of which appear only once. From germline, CDR1 is DFQATT and CDR2 SNEGSKA (reference sequence). The J segment lost 8 bases and the V segment lost 4 bases, leaving 8 bases of the junction unmatched. CDR3 length: 13 residues. The sequence came from a man in his fifties or sixties who received an inactivated influenza vaccine. The sequences come from CD4+ T cells sorted from PBMCs, collected around 25 months after vaccination. V is TRBV20-1 and J is TRBJ2-1; 7 positions match TRBD1. CDR3 coding DNA: TGCAGTGCTACCCGGGACAGCACCGATGAGCAGTTCTTC. It encodes CSATRDSTDEQFF.